The sequence of this T cell receptor beta chain was determined in a study of T cells expressing NK-cell markers (TCRdb year 2020). Regarding the study in general: Seven or eight donors provided sorted CD3+CD56+NKG2C+, CD3+CD56+NKG2C- and CD3+CD56-NKG2C+ T-cell subsets, whose TCR beta-chain repertoires were profiled. The eight sequenced donors were randomly selected healthy volunteers, three men and five women. Seven of the eight sequenced donors were HCMV-seropositive and one was HCMV-seronegative. The libraries were sequenced on Illumina HiSeq 2000/2500, MiSeq or NextSeq, producing 2 x 150 bp reads.

The cysteine opens and the phenylalanine closes a CDR3 of 16 amino acids. DNA is not on record. As concerns this clonotype: Its target antigen remains unknown.

HCMV serostatus was determined by detecting HCMV-specific IgG in serum with a commercial ELISA kit. Ficoll density gradient centrifugation was used to isolate peripheral blood mononuclear cells from blood. Results the study describes overall, beyond this receptor: For five or six donors, the dominant CD3+CD56+NKG2C+ clonotypes were among the top 10 CD8+ clonotypes and accounted for about 1.0-8% of CD8+ T cells. Those dominant clonotypes were again the most abundant among CD3+CD56-NKG2C+ cells in a handful of donors, at roughly 28.3-65%. Whether the expanded NKG2C-expressing T cell clones were specific for HCMV antigens remained unclear.

Sequenced using an Illumina HiSeq 2000. The TCR beta cDNA libraries were made using 5'RACE template switching, a step that added both a universal primer site and unique molecular identifiers. Priming for cDNA synthesis came from the TCR beta constant segment, and two successive PCR amplification steps followed. As for the authors' bioinformatics: MIGEC was used to demultiplex reads and group the reads by UMI, and MiTCR was used to assemble and quantify clonotypes. To exclude erroneous sequences, any TCR cDNA sequence not supported by at least two reads was discarded. Downstream repertoire analysis used the tcR package, and clonotypes were matched across fractions by CDR3 nucleotide sequence plus V segment. VDJmatch was used to annotate antigen specificity against VDJdb, with one amino acid substitution in CDR3 permitted. Each CDR3 protein sequence appears as one entry after TCRdb reprocessed the reads, and no DNA is included. The V and J calls were not made by the authors but by TCRdb's processing. The record for this sample contains 150,000 to 200,000 distinct CDR3 sequences. The ten biggest clones cover around 20% of the sample.

The receptor was derived from a man aged 18-70 years in good health. The chain couples TRBV12-3 or TRBV12-4 to TRBJ1-6; the TCRdb D gene call, TRBD1, has no DNA to confirm it. Input material: blood T cells: a sorted CD56 or NKG2C T cell subset, CD4+ or CD8+ T cells, or bulk PBMC T cells (not recorded which). The CDR3 region has the sequence CASSPRDRGLESPLHF.